Presented here are 26 T cell receptor beta chains from one specimen sequenced in a study of OX40 agonist ivuxolimab in advanced cancers. The table came from immunoSEQ multiplex PCR; TCRdb's copy has only in-frame clones and leaves some out. The sample lists 100,000 to 120,000 clones, about 92% occurring once. The specimen was CD4+ or CD8+ T cells sorted from blood, collected in a trial of the OX40 agonist ivuxolimab. The receptors here all came from an adult with an advanced solid tumor such as melanoma, head and neck, liver or kidney cancer.

V usage is TRBV5-1 and J usage is TRBJ1-1; D remains ambiguous. Germline V lookup: CDR1 SGHRS, CDR2 YFSETQ. The CDR3 loop spans 15 amino acids. With 0 bases removed from V and 1 base from J, the gap between germline ends came to 10 bases. The CDR3 DNA follows: TGCGCCAGCAGCTTGGACCCGAGTCAGAACACTGAAGCTTTCTTT. Translating gives CASSLDPSQNTEAFF.

This chain uses TRBV28 with TRBJ2-2; no firm D call. The V gene lost 0 bases and the J gene lost 10 bases, with 6 bases spanning the gap. CDR1 and CDR2 (germline): MDHEN, SYDVKM. The CDR3 length is 12 residues. In nucleotides, the CDR3 is TGTGCCAGCAGTTTATGGGGTTTGGAGCTGTTTTTT. This sequence encodes CASSLWGLELFF.

V usage is TRBV7-2 and J usage is TRBJ2-7, with a tentative D call TRBD2 (5 bases). The CDR3 contains 14 residues. CDR1 is SGHTA, CDR2 FQGNSA, per germline. Trimming left V 6 bases short and J 0 bases short, with 12 bases between. The CDR3 DNA reads TGTGCCAGCAGTCCTGGGAGCCTCTCCTACGAGCAGTACTTC. This gives the protein CASSPGSLSYEQYF.

V gene TRBV7-3 combines with J gene TRBJ2-2, with 10 bases that match TRBD2. This CDR3 has 14 amino acids. Germline V lookup: CDR1 SGHTA, CDR2 FQGTGA. V lost 5 bases and J lost 9; bases outside the gene matches: 6. The CDR3 loop reads CASSPSGGGRELFF. In DNA form, the CDR3 reads TGTGCCAGCAGCCCTAGCGGGGGCGGCCGGGAGCTGTTTTTT.

The J gene is TRBJ1-5, the V gene TRBV28, with 9 positions matching TRBD1. Germline CDR1 is MDHEN and CDR2 is SYDVKM. This CDR3 is built from 17 residues. The V segment lost 6 bases and the J segment 2 bases; nucleotides outside the gene matches: 11. The CDR3 loop reads CASRRTGTGFGNQPQHF. The CDR3 DNA is TGTGCCAGCAGGCGGACCGGGACAGGGTTCGGCAATCAGCCCCAGCATTTT. The complete variable domain, with remaining parts taken from reference TRBV28 and TRBJ1-5, reads DVKVTQSSRYLVKRTGEKVFLECVQDMDHENMFWYRQDPGLGLRLIYFSYDVKMKEKGDIPEGYSVSREKKERFSLILESASTNQTSMYLCASRRTGTGFGNQPQHFGDGTRLSIL.

The chain links TRBV19 to TRBJ1-5, with a possible D match to TRBD1 (6 bases). The ends were cut back, 3 bases at V and 3 bases at J, with 9 bases in the middle. Germline CDR1 is LNHDA and CDR2 is SQIVND (reference sequence). The CDR3 loop spans 14 amino acids. For the CDR3, the DNA is TGTGCCAGTAGTATGCGGGGGCCCAATCAGCCCCAGCATTTT. Protein: CASSMRGPNQPQHF.

The J gene is TRBJ1-1, the V gene TRBV5-4, with TRBD1 identical over 7 bases. Looked up from germline, CDR1 is SGHNT and CDR2 is YYREEE (reference sequence). The trim removed 3 bases at V and 2 bases at J, leaving 7 bases unmatched. This CDR3 has 15 residues. As DNA, the CDR3 is TGTGCCAGCAGCTCTCGACAGGGAGCCAACACTGAAGCTTTCTTT. Encoded protein: CASSSRQGANTEAFF.

The V call is TRBV28, the J call TRBJ2-1; TRBD1 matches at 7 bases. The CDR3 length is 13 residues. Germline V CDR1 and CDR2: MDHEN, SYDVKM. After removal of 8 bases from V and 8 bases from J, the junction contained 9 bases not matched to a gene. The CDR3 loop is CASHLRDSYEQFF. The CDR3 region has the DNA TGTGCCAGCCATCTCCGGGACAGTTATGAGCAGTTCTTC.

The chain uses TRBV5-8 and TRBJ1-2; 8 bases fit TRBD1. This CDR3 is 14 amino acids long. The V gene's germline CDR1 is SGHTS and CDR2 YDEGEE. Trimming at V came to 4 bases and at J to 4 bases, leaving 6 bases not matched to a gene. As DNA, the CDR3 is TGTGCCAGCAGCCTATCGGACAGGGCCTATGGCTACACCTTC. Protein: CASSLSDRAYGYTF.

The rearrangement links TRBV10-3 to TRBJ1-6; TRBD1 agrees at 7 bases. From germline, CDR1 is ENHRY and CDR2 SYGVKD. The V segment lost 10 bases and the J segment 8 bases; nucleotides outside the gene matches: 17. The CDR3 runs 16 residues. The CDR3 here is CATLDRFLAEDSPLHF. CDR3 bases: TGTGCCACCTTGGACAGGTTCCTCGCCGAGGATTCACCCCTCCACTTT.

The V gene is TRBV11-3, the J gene TRBJ2-3; 10 bases agree with TRBD2. The CDR3 is made up of 15 amino acids. V shed 4 bases, J shed 1 base, and the junction held 2 bases outside the gene matches. Per the germline V gene, CDR1 is SGHNT and CDR2 is YENEEA. As DNA, the CDR3 is TGTGCCAGCAGCTCTGGGACTAGCGGCACAGATACGCAGTATTTT. It specifies CASSSGTSGTDTQYF. The full variable domain, with the rest looked up from reference TRBV11-3 and TRBJ2-3, is EAGVVQSPRYKIIEKKQPVAFWCNPISGHNTLYWYLQNLGQGPELLIRYENEEAVDDSQLPKDRFSAERLKGVDSTLKIQPAELGDSAVYLCASSSGTSGTDTQYFGPGTRLTVL.

The V gene is TRBV4-3, the J gene TRBJ2-2; unclear D gene. The CDR3 is 16 amino acids. In germline, CDR1 is LGHNA, CDR2 YSLEER. V lost 0 bases and J 1 base, leaving 9 bases between the germline ends. The CDR3, as DNA: TGCGCCAGCAGCCAAGATAACGGCTGGAACACCGGGGAGCTGTTTTTT. Residues: CASSQDNGWNTGELFF.

The V and J genes are TRBV6-5 and TRBJ1-1; TRBD1 agrees at 8 bases. Trimming took 5 bases from V and 10 from J; bases not matched to a gene: 9. The V gene's germline CDR1 is MNHEY and CDR2 SVGAGI. The CDR3 has 13 amino acids. CDR3 DNA sequence: TGTGCCAGCAGTCCCCCGGGACAGGACAGAGCTTTCTTT. It codes for CASSPPGQDRAFF.

Turning to this clone: Other DNA sequences from this sample encode an identical CDR3 as well. This chain connects TRBV7-9 to TRBJ2-3; a possible D gene is TRBD2 (5 bases). This CDR3 contains 14 residues. The germline V gene has CDR1 SEHNR and CDR2 FQNEAQ (reference sequence). The V end was cut by 6 bases, the J end by 6 bases, with 16 bases between. The CDR3 region is CASSPGFSGDTQYF. Written as DNA, the CDR3 is TGTGCCAGCAGTCCCGGGTTTTCGGGGGATACGCAGTATTTT.

The chain is built from TRBV6-1 and TRBJ1-1, with a possible D match to TRBD1 (6 bases). The CDR3 consists of 14 residues. V lost 6 bases to trimming and J lost 4 bases, with 15 bases between them. CDR1 is MNHNS, CDR2 SASEGT, per germline. CDR3: CASRLDSFPTEAFF. The CDR3 region has the DNA TGTGCCAGCAGACTGGACAGTTTTCCCACTGAAGCTTTCTTT.

The genes are TRBV28 and TRBJ2-1, with D perhaps TRBD1 (5 bases). The V gene lost 3 bases and the J gene lost 6 bases, with 12 bases spanning the gap. Germline CDR1 reads MDHEN; CDR2 reads SYDVKM. The CDR3 covers 14 residues. The CDR3 DNA reads as TGTGCCAGCAGTTTTTTCCAGGGTCGCAATGAGCAGTTCTTC. It yields the protein CASSFFQGRNEQFF.

V usage is TRBV10-3 and J usage is TRBJ2-1; 9 nucleotides agree with TRBD2. The CDR3 totals 12 residues. The J segment lost 9 bases and the V segment lost 8 bases, leaving 5 bases of the junction unmatched. Germline loops: CDR1 ENHRY, CDR2 SYGVKD. The CDR3: CAIGGGGREQFF. Here the CDR3 DNA reads TGTGCCATCGGCGGGGGGGGACGTGAGCAGTTCTTC.

The chain recombines TRBV18 with TRBJ1-5; D unclear. Germline V gives CDR1 KGHSH, CDR2 LQKENI. The CDR3 is made up of 12 amino acids. V lost 3 bases and J 4 bases, leaving 4 bases between the germline ends. For the CDR3, the DNA is TGTGCCAGCTCACCCTCAAATCAGCCCCAGCATTTT. This translates into CASSPSNQPQHF.

The genes are TRBV11-2 and TRBJ2-7; the D gene is possibly TRBD1 (6 bases). This CDR3 is 12 amino acids long. The germline V gene has CDR1 SGHAT and CDR2 FQNNGV. Trimming shortened V by 5 bases and J by 9 bases, and 14 bases separated the two germline ends. In DNA form, the CDR3 reads TGTGCCAGCAGCGTCTTACAGGGTTCGCAGTACTTC. Protein sequence: CASSVLQGSQYF.

V is TRBV7-9 and J is TRBJ2-3; 7 bases are a match to TRBD2. This CDR3 region has 14 residues. V gave up 4 bases and J gave up 1 base; unmatched junction bases: 2. CDR1 and CDR2 from the germline V gene are SEHNR and FQNEAQ (reference sequence). The chain's CDR3 is CASSSSGGTDTQYF. CDR3 DNA: TGTGCCAGCAGCTCAAGCGGGGGCACAGATACGCAGTATTTT.

V gene TRBV30 combines with J gene TRBJ1-4; a weak D match, TRBD1 (5 bases). The V gene lost 3 bases and the J gene lost 7 bases, with 9 bases spanning the gap. CDR1 and CDR2 (germline): GTSNPN, SVGIG (reference sequence). This CDR3 comprises 12 residues. This CDR3 is CAWRGLGEKLFF. CDR3 DNA: TGTGCCTGGAGGGGACTGGGTGAAAAACTGTTTTTT.

V usage is TRBV19 and J usage is TRBJ2-5; tentatively, D is TRBD2 (6 bases). The germline V and J ends were trimmed by 3 bases and 3 bases, with 8 bases remaining between them. CDR1 and CDR2 from the germline V gene are LNHDA and SQIVND (reference sequence). CDR3 size: 13 residues. The CDR3 spells CASSIGGEETQYF. The CDR3 DNA reads TGTGCCAGTAGTATCGGGGGAGAAGAGACCCAGTACTTC.

This chain joins TRBV28 and TRBJ2-1; TRBD2 agrees at 7 bases. CDR1 is MDHEN and CDR2 is SYDVKM in the germline V gene. Losses at the gene ends were 5 bases for V and 0 bases for J; bases not matched to a gene: 10. The CDR3 is 17 residues long. In nucleotides, the CDR3 is TGTGCCAGCAGTACCACTAGCGCGGGGCGCTCCTACAATGAGCAGTTCTTC. Its translation is CASSTTSAGRSYNEQFF.

The chain couples TRBV5-1 to TRBJ2-7; 7 bases line up with TRBD2. This CDR3 has 15 amino acids. The trim removed 3 bases at V and 2 bases at J, leaving 8 bases unmatched. CDR1 and CDR2 from the germline V gene are SGHRS and YFSETQ. The CDR3 is CASSSDDGTTYEQYF. The CDR3, as DNA: TGCGCCAGCAGCTCCGACGACGGGACTACCTACGAGCAGTACTTC.

The V gene is TRBV29-1, the J gene TRBJ1-2; the D is unclear. The V gene's germline CDR1 is SQVTM and CDR2 ANQGSEA. Trimming left V 6 bases short and J 4 bases short, with 15 bases between. This CDR3 has 13 amino acids. The CDR3 is CSVGSEGSYGYTF. In DNA form, the CDR3 reads TGCAGCGTGGGGAGCGAGGGCAGCTATGGCTACACCTTC.

The chain links TRBV28 to TRBJ2-7; 9 bases line up with TRBD1. The CDR3 extends over 15 amino acids. CDR1 and CDR2 from the germline V gene are MDHEN and SYDVKM. V gave up 6 bases and J gave up 7 bases; unmatched junction bases: 13. CDR3 region: CASSPGTGMFGEQYF. CDR3 DNA: TGTGCCAGCAGCCCCGGGACAGGGATGTTTGGGGAGCAGTACTTC.